This is a list of T cell receptor beta chains from one sample in a study of blood T cell repertoires in COVID-19. TCRdb's table, derived via immunoSEQ multiplex PCR, lists solely in-frame clones and lacks some. The sample contains 100,000 to 120,000 clones, roughly 76% of which appear only once. The sequenced sample consisted of peripheral blood. All receptors derive from a woman in her sixties or seventies with acute or convalescent COVID-19. Each CDR3 is given with its conserved first and last residue. The D gene is left open where the match is weak. For some rows the clone size is stated as once, few or many, or as a class when expanded; others skip it.

TRBJ1-1 | . | TRBV5-6 | . | TGTGCCAGCAGCTGGGGACACAACACTGAAGCTTTCTTT | CASSWGHNTEAFF
TRBJ1-5 | TRBD1 | TRBV19 | . | TGTGCCAGTAGTCCGGGACAGGACAATCAGCCCCAGCATTTT | CASSPGQDNQPQHF
TRBJ1-3 | TRBD1 | TRBV3-1/TRBV3-2 | . | TGTGCCAGCAGCCAAGCAGGGGGCGCCGCGGGAAACACCATATATTTT | CASSQAGGAAGNTIYF
TRBJ1-6 | TRBD1 | TRBV4-1 | . | TGCGCCAGCAGCCAGGGACAGGGGACCTATAATTCACCCCTCCACTTT | CASSQGQGTYNSPLHF
TRBJ2-7 | . | TRBV3-1/TRBV3-2 | . | TGTGCCAGCAGCCCGAGTGTGGCGGTTTCCTACGAGCAGTACTTC | CASSPSVAVSYEQYF
TRBJ2-1 | . | TRBV4-3 | . | TGCGCCAGCAGCCAAGACAGGGGAGCCCACAATGAGCAGTTCTTC | CASSQDRGAHNEQFF
TRBJ2-1 | TRBD2 | TRBV27 | . | TGTGCCAGCAGTTCCAGACGACTAGCGGTCACGCCCTCCTACAATGAGCAGTTCTTC | CASSSRRLAVTPSYNEQFF
TRBJ1-2 | . | TRBV9 | once | TGTGCCAGCAGCGTAGGCACAGGGTCGAATGGCTACACCTTC | CASSVGTGSNGYTF
TRBJ1-1 | . | TRBV30 | . | TGTGCCTGGAGTGTTGGCAGGGACACTGAAGCTTTCTTT | CAWSVGRDTEAFF
TRBJ1-6 | . | TRBV7-9 | once | TGTGCCAGCAGCATAGTAGTAGAATCACCCCTCCACTTT | CASSIVVESPLHF
TRBJ2-7 | . | TRBV2 | . | TGTGCCAGCAGTGATGACGGGAAAGGCTACGAGCAGTACTTC | CASSDDGKGYEQYF
TRBJ1-1 | . | TRBV12-3/TRBV12-4 | . | TGTGCCAGCAGCCCTGGGAGGGTGTCGGAAGCTTTCTTT | CASSPGRVSEAFF
TRBJ1-4 | . | TRBV6-5 | . | TGTGCCAGCAGTCGGGGGAACGGCGATGAAAAACTGTTTTTT | CASSRGNGDEKLFF
TRBJ2-5 | TRBD1 | TRBV10-2 | . | TGCGCCAGCAGTGAACAGGGGTCCCAAACACCCCAGTACTTC | CASSEQGSQTPQYF
TRBJ2-7 | . | TRBV30 | . | TGTGCCTGGAGTTTGGATAATACAGGGCAGGCCTACGAGCAGTACTTC | CAWSLDNTGQAYEQYF
TRBJ1-2 | . | TRBV5-1 | . | TGCGCCAGCAGCTTGGATTCAGCGAACTATGGCTACACCTTC | CASSLDSANYGYTF